A selection of T cell receptor beta chains follows, all from one sample in a study of T cell responses to AZD1222 COVID-19 vaccine. Method: immunoSEQ multiplex PCR; TCRdb's copy keeps in-frame clones and lacks some. The sample carries 120,000 or so clones, approximately 92% recorded once. Here the sequenced sample was peripheral blood, taken 28 days after the second AZD1222 dose. The origin of the receptors is an adult who received the AZD1222 COVID-19 vaccine. Each CDR3 is given with its conserved first and last residue. D genes are given only for firm matches. Clone size is given for some rows only: seen once, a few or many times, or a class if the clone is expanded.

J gene: TRBJ2-1; clone size: .; V gene: TRBV29-1; D gene: TRBD1; CDR3 DNA: TGCAGCGTTGCAGGAGGACAGGGAAACAATGAGCAGTTCTTC; CDR3 protein: CSVAGGQGNNEQFF
J gene: TRBJ2-7; clone size: .; V gene: TRBV6-6; D gene: TRBD1; CDR3 DNA: TGTGCCAGCAGCCCCACAGGGGTCTACGAGCAGTACTTC; CDR3 protein: CASSPTGVYEQYF
J gene: TRBJ2-7; clone size: .; V gene: TRBV11-3; D gene: .; CDR3 DNA: TGTGCCAGCAGCTTAGGGCAGGGAGGTGGCTACGAGCAGTACTTC; CDR3 protein: CASSLGQGGGYEQYF
J gene: TRBJ1-3; clone size: .; V gene: TRBV12-3/TRBV12-4; D gene: .; CDR3 DNA: TGTGCCAGCAGTCCTGGAAACACCATATATTTT; CDR3 protein: CASSPGNTIYF
J gene: TRBJ2-1; clone size: once; V gene: TRBV2; D gene: TRBD2; CDR3 DNA: TGTGCCAGCAGTGGACTAGCGGGAGCGAATGAGCAGTTCTTC; CDR3 protein: CASSGLAGANEQFF
J gene: TRBJ1-2; clone size: once; V gene: TRBV4-1; D gene: .; CDR3 DNA: TGCGCCAGCAGCCAAGTCAGCAACTATGGCTACACCTTC; CDR3 protein: CASSQVSNYGYTF
J gene: TRBJ1-6; clone size: .; V gene: TRBV18; D gene: .; CDR3 DNA: TGTGCCAGCTCACCACGCCCCCAGGGGAGAGGTAATTCACCCCTCCACTTT; CDR3 protein: CASSPRPQGRGNSPLHF
J gene: TRBJ1-1; clone size: .; V gene: TRBV7-9; D gene: .; CDR3 DNA: TGTGCCAGCAGCTTATCGGGGTTGAACACTGAAGCTTTCTTT; CDR3 protein: CASSLSGLNTEAFF
J gene: TRBJ1-1; clone size: once; V gene: TRBV3-1/TRBV3-2; D gene: .; CDR3 DNA: TGTGCCAGCAGCCAAGGGTCAGCCTTTGAGGCTTTCTTT; CDR3 protein: CASSQGSAFEAFF
J gene: TRBJ1-2; clone size: once; V gene: TRBV5-4; D gene: .; CDR3 DNA: TGTGCCAGCAGCACCAGACAGCCCCTTGTCTATGGCTACACCTTC; CDR3 protein: CASSTRQPLVYGYTF
J gene: TRBJ1-6; clone size: .; V gene: TRBV11-3; D gene: TRBD1; CDR3 DNA: TGTGCCAGCAGCTTATCGCAGGGGGCACCCCTCCACTTT; CDR3 protein: CASSLSQGAPLHF
J gene: TRBJ2-1; clone size: once; V gene: TRBV18; D gene: TRBD2; CDR3 DNA: TGTGCCAGCTCACCAGGCGGGGGGGCCTCTAATGAGCAGTTCTTC; CDR3 protein: CASSPGGGASNEQFF
J gene: TRBJ2-7; clone size: .; V gene: TRBV28; D gene: TRBD2; CDR3 DNA: TGTGCCAGCAGTCCATTGGTGAGAGCGGGAGACGAGCAGTACTTC; CDR3 protein: CASSPLVRAGDEQYF
J gene: TRBJ1-2; clone size: .; V gene: TRBV19; D gene: .; CDR3 DNA: TGTGCCAGTAGGGAGCTAATGGCCAACTATGGCTACACCTTC; CDR3 protein: CASRELMANYGYTF
J gene: TRBJ2-7; clone size: .; V gene: TRBV25-1; D gene: TRBD1; CDR3 DNA: TGTGCCAGCAGTGAGGACAGGGGAGGCTACGAGCAGTACTTC; CDR3 protein: CASSEDRGGYEQYF
J gene: TRBJ1-6; clone size: .; V gene: TRBV7-9; D gene: TRBD1; CDR3 DNA: TGTGCCAGCAACCGGGGACAGGGGCGTAGTATTGTCGGTAATTCACCCCTCCACTTT; CDR3 protein: CASNRGQGRSIVGNSPLHF
J gene: TRBJ1-2; clone size: .; V gene: TRBV28; D gene: .; CDR3 DNA: TGTGCCAGCAGCCGCACGGACAGCCTTGGGGCCTATGGCTACACCTTC; CDR3 protein: CASSRTDSLGAYGYTF
J gene: TRBJ2-3; clone size: .; V gene: TRBV4-2; D gene: TRBD2; CDR3 DNA: TGTGCCAGCAGCCAGGGACTAGCACCAACTTATACGCAGTATTTT; CDR3 protein: CASSQGLAPTYTQYF
J gene: TRBJ1-2; clone size: .; V gene: TRBV19; D gene: TRBD1; CDR3 DNA: TGTGCCAGTAGTATGCTGGGACAGGTGTACTATGGCTACACCTTC; CDR3 protein: CASSMLGQVYYGYTF
J gene: TRBJ1-2; clone size: .; V gene: TRBV6-5; D gene: .; CDR3 DNA: TGTGCCAGCAGTTACTTAAGGGGAGTCCGCGGCTACGGCTACACCTTC; CDR3 protein: CASSYLRGVRGYGYTF
J gene: TRBJ2-7; clone size: .; V gene: TRBV7-2; D gene: .; CDR3 DNA: TGTGCCAGCAGCGAACAGTACGAGCAGTACTTC; CDR3 protein: CASSEQYEQYF
J gene: TRBJ1-3; clone size: .; V gene: TRBV6-5; D gene: .; CDR3 DNA: TGTGCCAGCAGTTACTTGGGCTCAGGGAACACCATATATTTT; CDR3 protein: CASSYLGSGNTIYF
J gene: TRBJ2-1; clone size: .; V gene: TRBV7-2; D gene: .; CDR3 DNA: TGTGCCAGCAGCTTAGGTGGCTCACAAAATGAGCAGTTCTTC; CDR3 protein: CASSLGGSQNEQFF
J gene: TRBJ1-2; clone size: .; V gene: TRBV28; D gene: .; CDR3 DNA: TGTGCCAGCAGTTTAGGGGCGAAGAAACAACTCTATGGCTACACCTTC; CDR3 protein: CASSLGAKKQLYGYTF
J gene: TRBJ1-6; clone size: once; V gene: TRBV28; D gene: .; CDR3 DNA: TGTGCCAGCAGTTTATCCCCAACAGGAGGATATTATAATTCACCCCTCCACTTT; CDR3 protein: CASSLSPTGGYYNSPLHF
J gene: TRBJ2-1; clone size: .; V gene: TRBV19; D gene: .; CDR3 DNA: TGTGCCAGTAGTCTCTCCCCCGCTGGGTCCTACAATGAGCAGTTCTTC; CDR3 protein: CASSLSPAGSYNEQFF
J gene: TRBJ1-2; clone size: .; V gene: TRBV12-3/TRBV12-4; D gene: .; CDR3 DNA: TGTGCCAGCTGCCCATTCGGGGGCTATGGCTACACCTTC; CDR3 protein: CASCPFGGYGYTF
J gene: TRBJ1-4; clone size: .; V gene: TRBV5-1; D gene: .; CDR3 DNA: TGCGCCAGCAGCCCGGGACGGGGTGCTAATGAAAAACTGTTTTTT; CDR3 protein: CASSPGRGANEKLFF
J gene: TRBJ2-2; clone size: .; V gene: TRBV5-1; D gene: .; CDR3 DNA: TGCGCCAGCAGCTTGGGGTCTTCGAGGGCCCAAAACACCGGGGAGCTGTTTTTT; CDR3 protein: CASSLGSSRAQNTGELFF
J gene: TRBJ2-1; clone size: .; V gene: TRBV3-1/TRBV3-2; D gene: .; CDR3 DNA: TGTGCCAGCAGCCTATTGGATGAGCAGTTCTTC; CDR3 protein: CASSLLDEQFF
J gene: TRBJ2-5; clone size: .; V gene: TRBV11-3; D gene: .; CDR3 DNA: TGTGCCAGCAGCCATCGGACGGGACCAGGAGAGACCCAGTACTTC; CDR3 protein: CASSHRTGPGETQYF
J gene: TRBJ2-1; clone size: .; V gene: TRBV5-4; D gene: TRBD2; CDR3 DNA: TGTGCCAGCAGCTTGGGCGGGAGGGGGTACAATGAGCAGTTCTTC; CDR3 protein: CASSLGGRGYNEQFF
J gene: TRBJ1-3; clone size: .; V gene: TRBV6-5; D gene: TRBD1; CDR3 DNA: TGTGCCAGCAGAGCAGGGACAGGGGTCGGAAACACCATATATTTT; CDR3 protein: CASRAGTGVGNTIYF
J gene: TRBJ1-5; clone size: .; V gene: TRBV12-3/TRBV12-4; D gene: .; CDR3 DNA: TGTGCCAGCAGGTCCAGAGATCAGCCCCAGCATTTT; CDR3 protein: CASRSRDQPQHF
J gene: TRBJ1-4; clone size: .; V gene: TRBV7-9; D gene: .; CDR3 DNA: TGTGCCAGCAGCTTAGTGGCGGGAGGAGAAAAACTGTTTTTT; CDR3 protein: CASSLVAGGEKLFF
J gene: TRBJ1-1; clone size: .; V gene: TRBV11-2; D gene: .; CDR3 DNA: TGTGCCAGCAGCTTAGATCGGGGGGCTGAAGCTTTCTTT; CDR3 protein: CASSLDRGAEAFF
J gene: TRBJ1-1; clone size: .; V gene: TRBV5-1; D gene: TRBD1; CDR3 DNA: TGCGCCAGCAGCCAACCGCGGGACAGGGGGTCTCCACTTACTGAAGCTTTCTTT; CDR3 protein: CASSQPRDRGSPLTEAFF
J gene: TRBJ2-7; clone size: .; V gene: TRBV5-1; D gene: .; CDR3 DNA: TGCGCCAGCAGCTTGGCGGCACGGCAGGGCTCCTACGAGCAGTACTTC; CDR3 protein: CASSLAARQGSYEQYF
J gene: TRBJ2-1; clone size: .; V gene: TRBV6-1; D gene: TRBD1; CDR3 DNA: TGTGCCAGCAGTGACGGACAGGGCTACAATGAGCAGTTCTTC; CDR3 protein: CASSDGQGYNEQFF